A selection of T cell receptor beta chains follows, all from one sample in a study of blood T cell repertoires in COVID-19. Clones were read by immunoSEQ multiplex PCR, and TCRdb kept only the in-frame ones, dropping some. Here the sample spans approximately 230,000 clones, approximately 80% being singletons. The sequenced material came from peripheral blood. These receptors all stem from a woman aged 35 to 49 with active or convalescent COVID-19. Each CDR3 is given with its conserved first and last residue. Each record gives: J gene, V gene, clone size, D gene, CDR3 DNA, CDR3 protein. D genes are given only for firm matches. Clone size, where shown, is once, few, many, or a class for clones that have expanded.

J: TRBJ1-5
V: TRBV28
size: once
D: TRBD1
DNA: TGTGCCAGCAGTCTACCGACAGGGACCAATCAGCCCCAGCATTTT
CDR3: CASSLPTGTNQPQHF

J: TRBJ1-3
V: TRBV13
size: NA
D: NA
DNA: TGTGCCAGCAGCTCACAGGGAGCTGGAAACACCATATATTTT
CDR3: CASSSQGAGNTIYF

J: TRBJ1-1
V: TRBV2
size: once
D: TRBD1
DNA: TGTGCCAGCAGCGGAAGACAGGGGGTAAACACTGAAGCTTTCTTT
CDR3: CASSGRQGVNTEAFF

J: TRBJ1-3
V: TRBV3-1/TRBV3-2
size: NA
D: NA
DNA: TGTGCCAGCAGCCAAGTTCTAAGGAGGATGGAGCCTGGAAACACCATATATTTT
CDR3: CASSQVLRRMEPGNTIYF

J: TRBJ2-6
V: TRBV4-2
size: NA
D: NA
DNA: TGTGCCAGCAGCCAGGACTACATGCCCTCTGGGGCCAACGTCCTGACTTTC
CDR3: CASSQDYMPSGANVLTF

J: TRBJ1-2
V: TRBV2
size: NA
D: TRBD1
DNA: TGTGCCAGCAGGGATCGGACAGGAGCTAACTATGGCTACACCTTC
CDR3: CASRDRTGANYGYTF

J: TRBJ1-1
V: TRBV7-2
size: NA
D: TRBD1
DNA: TGTGCCAGCAGCTGGGGACAGGGGACTGAAGCTTTCTTT
CDR3: CASSWGQGTEAFF

J: TRBJ1-1
V: TRBV2
size: NA
D: NA
DNA: TGTGCCAGCATTGGGACATCCTTGTCTGAAGCTTTCTTT
CDR3: CASIGTSLSEAFF

J: TRBJ2-1
V: TRBV5-4
size: NA
D: NA
DNA: TGTGCCAGCAGCTTGCAGGGGAGGGATAATGAGCAGTTCTTC
CDR3: CASSLQGRDNEQFF

J: TRBJ1-1
V: TRBV19
size: once
D: NA
DNA: TGTGCCAGTAGTGCGCACAGGGAGAACACTGAAGCTTTCTTT
CDR3: CASSAHRENTEAFF

J: TRBJ2-2
V: TRBV29-1
size: NA
D: NA
DNA: TGCAGCGTTACCTTGGGCAGGGTGGGGAACACCGGGGAGCTGTTTTTT
CDR3: CSVTLGRVGNTGELFF

J: TRBJ1-4
V: TRBV6-5
size: NA
D: NA
DNA: TGTGCCAGCAGTTACAGGGGGTGGGAAAAACTGTTTTTT
CDR3: CASSYRGWEKLFF

J: TRBJ1-5
V: TRBV5-4
size: few
D: NA
DNA: TGTGCCAGCAGCTTCACAGGCGGCCCCCAGCATTTT
CDR3: CASSFTGGPQHF

J: TRBJ1-6
V: TRBV27
size: many
D: NA
DNA: TGTGCCAGCAGTTCCAGATCAAATCGGGGAGGGACTAATTCACCCCTCCACTTT
CDR3: CASSSRSNRGGTNSPLHF

J: TRBJ1-2
V: TRBV5-1
size: once
D: TRBD1
DNA: TGCGCCAGCAGCTTGTCCTCAGGGGGCATCTATGGCTACACCTTC
CDR3: CASSLSSGGIYGYTF

J: TRBJ1-6
V: TRBV12-5
size: many
D: TRBD1
DNA: TGTGCTAGTGGCCCCGGGACAGAGAATTCACCCCTCCACTTT
CDR3: CASGPGTENSPLHF

J: TRBJ1-5
V: TRBV27
size: NA
D: TRBD1
DNA: TGTGCCAGCAGTTTATCGACAGGGTTACAGCCCCAGCATTTT
CDR3: CASSLSTGLQPQHF

J: TRBJ1-3
V: TRBV5-1
size: NA
D: NA
DNA: TGCGCCAGCAGCTTAGCAGGGACTGGAAACACCATATATTTT
CDR3: CASSLAGTGNTIYF

J: TRBJ1-3
V: TRBV5-1
size: NA
D: TRBD1
DNA: TGCGCCAGCAGCCCCGGGACAGGCACACACACCATATATTTT
CDR3: CASSPGTGTHTIYF

J: TRBJ2-1
V: TRBV24-1
size: NA
D: TRBD1
DNA: TGTGCCACCAGTGAAAGGGACAGGACGGCTGAGCAGTTCTTC
CDR3: CATSERDRTAEQFF

J: TRBJ2-1
V: TRBV30
size: NA
D: NA
DNA: TGTGCCTGGAGTCCGGACTCTAGGCCGGGGTTCTTC
CDR3: CAWSPDSRPGFF

J: TRBJ2-6
V: TRBV5-1
size: once
D: TRBD1
DNA: TGCGCCAGCAGGCGCGACAGGGGATCAGGGGCCAACGTCCTGACTTTC
CDR3: CASRRDRGSGANVLTF

J: TRBJ2-2
V: TRBV5-1
size: NA
D: TRBD2
DNA: TGCGCCAGCAGCTCAAGGGTTAGCGGGGGATCGAACACCGGGGAGCTGTTTTTT
CDR3: CASSSRVSGGSNTGELFF

J: TRBJ2-2
V: TRBV5-1
size: NA
D: NA
DNA: TGCGCCAGCAGCTCGACAGTTACCCTGAACACCGGGGAGCTGTTTTTT
CDR3: CASSSTVTLNTGELFF

J: TRBJ2-5
V: TRBV7-6
size: NA
D: TRBD2
DNA: TGTGCCAGCAGCGCGGGACTAGCCCCAGAGACCCAGTACTTC
CDR3: CASSAGLAPETQYF

J: TRBJ2-1
V: TRBV7-2
size: NA
D: TRBD2
DNA: TGTGCCAGCAGCTTAGCCCTCCTTCTAGCGGGCCCTATTGATGAGCAGTTCTTC
CDR3: CASSLALLLAGPIDEQFF

J: TRBJ1-5
V: TRBV5-3
size: NA
D: TRBD1
DNA: TGTGCCAGAAGTAGACAGGGTGGGAGCAATCAGCCCCAGCATTTT
CDR3: CARSRQGGSNQPQHF

J: TRBJ1-1
V: TRBV12-3/TRBV12-4
size: NA
D: NA
DNA: TGTGCCAGCAGTTTGGGGGGGAGAGCTTTCTTT
CDR3: CASSLGGRAFF

J: TRBJ2-3
V: TRBV5-4
size: few
D: NA
DNA: TGTGCCAGCAGCCCAGGACAGTATGCAGATACGCAGTATTTT
CDR3: CASSPGQYADTQYF

J: TRBJ1-5
V: TRBV7-2
size: NA
D: NA
DNA: TGTGCCAGCAGCCCCGACGGACAGCACAATCAGCCCCAGCATTTT
CDR3: CASSPDGQHNQPQHF

J: TRBJ1-1
V: TRBV2
size: NA
D: NA
DNA: TGTGCCAGCAGTGAAGGGGTAGGGACTAGAGCTTTCTTT
CDR3: CASSEGVGTRAFF

J: TRBJ1-5
V: TRBV19
size: NA
D: NA
DNA: TGTGCCAGTAGTCCGCCACAGGGAAACAATCAGCCCCAGCATTTT
CDR3: CASSPPQGNNQPQHF

J: TRBJ2-2
V: TRBV3-1/TRBV3-2
size: NA
D: NA
DNA: TGTGCCAGCAGCCGGGGGCCCGGGGAGCTGTTTTTT
CDR3: CASSRGPGELFF

J: TRBJ2-1
V: TRBV19
size: many
D: NA
DNA: TGTGCCAGTAGTATTGCGGGTAGAATCTACAATGAGCAGTTCTTC
CDR3: CASSIAGRIYNEQFF

J: TRBJ2-2
V: TRBV7-8
size: NA
D: TRBD1
DNA: TGTGCCAGCAGTTGGGACAGCCCGGACACCGGGGAGCTGTTTTTT
CDR3: CASSWDSPDTGELFF

J: TRBJ1-2
V: TRBV3-1/TRBV3-2
size: NA
D: NA
DNA: TGTGCCAGCAGTCAATATATCGGGGTCGAGGATGGCTACACCTTC
CDR3: CASSQYIGVEDGYTF

J: TRBJ1-3
V: TRBV7-2
size: NA
D: NA
DNA: TGTGCCAGCAGCTTCCTACAGAGCTCTGGAAACACCATATATTTT
CDR3: CASSFLQSSGNTIYF

J: TRBJ1-1
V: TRBV3-1/TRBV3-2
size: NA
D: NA
DNA: TGTGCCAGCAGCCAAGACGCGGGCCGTAAAGGTGGGGCTTTCTTT
CDR3: CASSQDAGRKGGAFF

J: TRBJ2-3
V: TRBV28
size: NA
D: NA
DNA: TGTGCCAGCAGTGTAACAGGGACGGGAACAGATACGCAGTATTTT
CDR3: CASSVTGTGTDTQYF

J: TRBJ1-1
V: TRBV4-1
size: NA
D: TRBD1
DNA: TGCGCCAGCAGCCCTATCCGGGGACAGCGGTTGAACACTGAAGCTTTCTTT
CDR3: CASSPIRGQRLNTEAFF

J: TRBJ1-4
V: TRBV6-6
size: NA
D: NA
DNA: TGTGCCAGCATGGTGGGGGGGCTGGAGGAAAAACTGTTTTTT
CDR3: CASMVGGLEEKLFF

J: TRBJ1-3
V: TRBV6-6
size: NA
D: TRBD1
DNA: TGTGCCAGCATCAACGACAGGGTGGGAAACACCATATATTTT
CDR3: CASINDRVGNTIYF

J: TRBJ1-2
V: TRBV20-1
size: NA
D: NA
DNA: TGCAGTGTGAACAGTAACTATGGCTACACCTTC
CDR3: CSVNSNYGYTF

J: TRBJ1-4
V: TRBV10-3
size: many
D: TRBD1
DNA: TGTGCCATCAGTGGGGACAGCGAAAAACTGTTTTTT
CDR3: CAISGDSEKLFF